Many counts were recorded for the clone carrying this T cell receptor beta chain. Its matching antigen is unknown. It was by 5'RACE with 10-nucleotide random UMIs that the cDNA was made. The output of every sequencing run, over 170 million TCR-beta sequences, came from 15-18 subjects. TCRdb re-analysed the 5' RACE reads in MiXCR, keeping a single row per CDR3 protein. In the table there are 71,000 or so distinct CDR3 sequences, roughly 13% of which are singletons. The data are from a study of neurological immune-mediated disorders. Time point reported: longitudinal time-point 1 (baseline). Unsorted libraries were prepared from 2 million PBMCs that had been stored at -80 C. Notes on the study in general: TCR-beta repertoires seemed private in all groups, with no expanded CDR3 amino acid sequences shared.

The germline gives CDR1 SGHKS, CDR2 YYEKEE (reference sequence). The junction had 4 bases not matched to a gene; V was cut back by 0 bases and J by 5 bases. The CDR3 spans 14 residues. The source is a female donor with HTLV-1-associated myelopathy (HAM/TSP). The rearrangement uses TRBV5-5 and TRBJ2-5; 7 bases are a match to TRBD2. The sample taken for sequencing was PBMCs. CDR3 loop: CASSLGGGQETQYF. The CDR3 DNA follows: TGTGCCAGCAGCTTGGGGGGGGGTCAGGAGACCCAGTACTTC.